This T cell receptor beta chain was recorded in a study of cytomegalovirus exposure and HLA in healthy donors. General study points: The productive fraction for most TCR beta V segments was about 87% or about 30% in an earlier analysis. The study labeled roughly 160 TCR beta chains cytomegalovirus-associated. TCR beta chain V- and J-gene trimming was linked, in a later analysis, to a missense variant in DCLRE1C.

To note about this clone: As yet, its antigen is unknown.

The CDR3 loop spans 13 amino acids. V was shortened by 3 bases and J by 1 base, with 4 bases between the two germline ends. Germline V lookup: CDR1 MDHEN, CDR2 SYDVKM. Use of 60 Vbeta and 13 Jbeta primers characterized the PCR. The repertoire was sequenced with immunoSEQ multiplex PCR; TCRdb's copy has only in-frame clones and lacks some. In all, the sample yields over 100,000 clones. Material for sequencing was PBMCs. The clonotype comes from a woman in her 40s in good health and CMV-seropositive. The gene calls are TRBV28 and TRBJ1-5; no firm D call. The CDR3 sequence is CASSLRSNQPQHF. As DNA, the CDR3 is TGTGCCAGCAGTTTGCGGAGCAATCAGCCCCAGCATTTT.